This TCR beta chain comes out of a study of PD-1 blockade in classical Hodgkin lymphoma. Study summary: Intravenous delivery of nivolumab at 3 mg/kg to patients occurred every 2 weeks. The study's findings and limits: By C4D1, diversity of CD4+ TCRs had risen significantly, whereas that of CD8+ TCRs had not. It was reported that newly diagnosed patients had less baseline TCR diversity than healthy donors.

Assay used: immunoSEQ multiplex PCR; TCRdb lists only in-frame clones, some missing. The sample shows tens of thousands of clones, about three quarters of them seen only once. All trial patients relapsed after autologous stem cell transplantation. With regard to this clone: The antigen remains undetermined.

The CDR3 runs to 15 residues. The V and J ends lost 2 bases and 7 bases, in that order; junction bases with no gene match: 6. CDR1 is MGHRA and CDR2 is YSYEKL in the germline V gene. The chain joins TRBV4-1 to TRBJ1-4; 8 nucleotides line up with TRBD1. Here the sequenced sample was peripheral blood mononuclear cells (PBMCs), taken at baseline. The source of this sequence is a human donor with classical Hodgkin lymphoma. The CDR3 sequence: CASSQSQGAVEKLFF. The CDR3 DNA sequence: TGCGCCAGCAGCCAATCCCAGGGGGCAGTTGAAAAACTGTTTTTT.